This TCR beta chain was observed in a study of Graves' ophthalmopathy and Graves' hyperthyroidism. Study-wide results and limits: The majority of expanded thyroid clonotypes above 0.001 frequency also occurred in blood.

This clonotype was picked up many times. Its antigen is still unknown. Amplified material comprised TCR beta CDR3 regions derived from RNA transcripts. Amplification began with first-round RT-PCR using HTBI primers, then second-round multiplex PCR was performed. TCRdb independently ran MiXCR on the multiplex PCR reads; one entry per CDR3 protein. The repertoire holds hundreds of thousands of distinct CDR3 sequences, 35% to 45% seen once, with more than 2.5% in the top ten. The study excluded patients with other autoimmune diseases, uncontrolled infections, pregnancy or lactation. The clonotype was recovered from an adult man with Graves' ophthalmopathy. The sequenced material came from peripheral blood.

The CDR3 sequence is CASSLGGTSGGYTSYEQYF. DNA for the CDR3: TGTGCCAGCAGCTTAGGAGGGACTAGCGGGGGGTACACATCCTACGAGCAGTACTTC. The J gene is TRBJ2-7, the V gene TRBV7-9, with TRBD2 identical over 15 bases. Germline CDR1 is SEHNR and CDR2 is FQNEAQ (reference sequence). This CDR3 has 19 amino acids. V dropped 1 base and J dropped 1; count of bases not matched to a gene: 8.